Listed below are T cell receptor beta chains from one sample, sequenced in a study of blood T cell repertoires in COVID-19. Sequencing used immunoSEQ multiplex PCR; TCRdb keeps in-frame clones, though not all of them. The sample yields roughly 160,000 clones, around 86% seen once. Sequenced material: peripheral blood. These TCRs come from an elderly woman with COVID-19, enrolled during active disease. The conserved cysteine and the conserved F or W are not part of the CDR3 here. Each record gives: V gene, J gene, CDR3 protein.

TRBV27	TRBJ2-2	ASVGLAAGEIAGELF
TRBV4-3	TRBJ2-1	ASSPRGSGGTNEQF
TRBV18	TRBJ2-5	ASSPPKGFEGDQETQY
TRBV10-3	TRBJ1-5	AISDSRDQPQH
TRBV28	TRBJ1-1	ATITGTAGNTEAF
TRBV4-3	TRBJ1-6	ASSQSPGTADSPLH
TRBV27	TRBJ2-1	ASSPRGRGSGRAAVNEQF
TRBV23-1	TRBJ1-5	ASSRRVDQPQH
TRBV9	TRBJ2-7	ASSVGAVGQSYEQY
TRBV19	TRBJ1-1	ASSRSRFMNTEAF
TRBV18	TRBJ1-6	ASSPPGQGNSPLH
TRBV4-3	TRBJ1-4	ASSQAGSSNEKLF
TRBV7-3	TRBJ2-3	ASSLGGGPPTDTQY
TRBV9	TRBJ2-7	ASSLRTSGRGKYEQY
TRBV28	TRBJ1-4	ASRRGQGALWVLEKLF
TRBV28	TRBJ2-2	ASSLLGATNTGELF
TRBV19	TRBJ2-1	ASTSSRASSYNEQF
TRBV2	TRBJ2-7	ASSGVAGEQY
TRBV11-2	TRBJ2-1	ASSLLSSGSSYEQF
TRBV5-1	TRBJ1-2	ASSLAGMRAINGYT
TRBV19	TRBJ2-1	ASSIFSGHNEQF
TRBV14	TRBJ2-1	ASSQVRAGEGNEQF
TRBV3-1/TRBV3-2	TRBJ2-2	ASSQRIAGELF
TRBV10-3	TRBJ1-2	AISQTENKKYNYGYT
TRBV6-5	TRBJ1-4	AIGEKGNKGLF
TRBV28	TRBJ2-1	ASVDSSSYNEQF
TRBV5-4	TRBJ1-1	ASSLQGALVTEAF
TRBV4-2	TRBJ1-1	ASSTRDDGEAF
TRBV4-2	TRBJ2-5	ASSQERGAGQETQY
TRBV19	TRBJ2-3	ASSPRTGARLTDTQY
TRBV4-2	TRBJ1-4	ASSQGSGQGHEKLF
TRBV4-2	TRBJ2-7	ASSQGQDREQY
TRBV5-4	TRBJ1-1	ASSPRFHTEAF
TRBV6-5	TRBJ1-2	ASRSPGSRGGYT
TRBV6-2/TRBV6-3	TRBJ2-3	ASSYFAPDTQY
TRBV19	TRBJ2-3	ASSTATLAHTQY
TRBV4-3	TRBJ1-3	ASSQRDRGAGNTIY
TRBV20-1	TRBJ2-1	SASKISGSSYNEQF
TRBV28	TRBJ1-5	ASSPGPNQPQH
TRBV3-1/TRBV3-2	TRBJ1-4	ASSTRDRVNGLSEKLF
TRBV18	TRBJ1-1	ASSPAGKNTEAF
TRBV5-1	TRBJ2-7	ASSWAGTGTDRDGTEQY